Following are 32 T cell receptor beta chains from one sample sequenced in a study of T-cell memory formation after mild COVID-19. TCRdb re-derived calls from the 5' RACE reads in MiXCR, one entry per CDR3 protein. The sample comprises about 300,000 distinct CDR3 sequences, less than 20% of which are singletons, and under 25% rests with the top ten. Input material: PBMCs or a T cell subset sorted from them (not recorded which). The receptors stem from a man aged 18-30 years who had mild COVID-19 (a few samples of this study predate the infection). Cell type and time point are not known.

The chain has TRBV5-1 and TRBJ2-3, with 8 nucleotides matching TRBD2. CDR1 and CDR2 (germline): SGHRS, YFSETQ. The junction had 3 bases not matched to a gene; V was cut back by 0 bases and J by 0 bases. The CDR3 loop spans 16 amino acids. Here the CDR3 reads CASSLVSGASTDTQYF. Here the CDR3 DNA reads TGCGCCAGCAGCTTGGTTAGCGGGGCGAGCACAGATACGCAGTATTTT.

CDR3 residues: CASSHDMGPNTGELFF. CDR3 in DNA: TGTGCCAGCTCACACGACATGGGACCCAACACCGGGGAGCTGTTTTTT. The chain combines TRBV18 with TRBJ2-2; D may be TRBD1 or TRBD2 (5 bases each). The CDR3 sequence is 16 residues long. With 4 bases removed from V and 2 bases from J, the gap between germline ends came to 14 bases. Germline V gene sequence: CDR1 KGHSH, CDR2 LQKENI. Full variable domain (rest looked up from reference TRBV18 and TRBJ2-2): NAGVMQNPRHLVRRRGQEARLRCSPMKGHSHVYWYRQLPEEGLKFMVYLQKENIIDESGMPKERFSAEFPKEGPSILRIQQVVRGDSAAYFCASSHDMGPNTGELFFGEGSRLTVL.

This clonotype showed up just a few times. The chain employs TRBV7-2 and TRBJ1-5, with no clear D. V lost 0 bases and J 6 bases, leaving 9 bases between the germline ends. CDR1 and CDR2 (germline): SGHTA, FQGNSA. This CDR3 is built from 14 residues. CDR3 DNA: TGTGCCAGCAGCTTAGCGACCGGCGGTCAGCCCCAGCATTTT. Translation gives CASSLATGGQPQHF. The full variable domain, rest sourced from reference TRBV7-2 and TRBJ1-5, is GAGVSQSPSNKVTEKGKDVELRCDPISGHTALYWYRQSLGQGLEFLIYFQGNSAPDKSGLPSDRFSAERTGGSVSTLTIQRTQQEDSAVYLCASSLATGGQPQHFGDGTRLSIL.

This clonotype appeared a few times. The V and J genes are TRBV20-1 and TRBJ2-7; TRBD2 is a possible D gene (6 bases). The CDR3 runs 16 residues. The germline gives CDR1 DFQATT, CDR2 SNEGSKA (reference sequence). The V end was cut by 6 bases, the J end by 4 bases, with 25 bases between. The CDR3 DNA is TGCAGTGCCATTCGGGGGATGGGGGGTGAGCCTTACGAGCAGTACTTC. Translating gives CSAIRGMGGEPYEQYF.

The sample holds a few counts of this clonotype. This chain joins TRBV29-1 and TRBJ2-5, with a weak D call TRBD1 (5 bases). The CDR3 loop spans 15 amino acids. V was pared by 6 bases and J by 5 bases, with 22 bases between. CDR1 and CDR2 (germline): SQVTM, ANQGSEA. CDR3 sequence (DNA): TGCAGCGTCACAGGCCTTGCTAAGGGCAGGGAGACCCAGTACTTC. It specifies CSVTGLAKGRETQYF. Together with reference TRBV29-1 and TRBJ2-5, the CDR3 gives the full variable domain: SAVISQKPSRDICQRGTSLTIQCQVDSQVTMMFWYRQQPGQSLTLIATANQGSEATYESGFVIDKFPISRPNLTFSTLTVSNMSPEDSSIYLCSVTGLAKGRETQYFGPGTRLLVL.

The CDR3 coding sequence is TGTGCCAGCAGTCCCTCCGGGACAGGGGTCGGTGAGCAGTTCTTC. Translating it yields CASSPSGTGVGEQFF. V gene TRBV27 combines with J gene TRBJ2-1; 10 bases fit TRBD1. This CDR3 contains 15 residues. V lost 5 bases, J lost 9 bases, and 10 bases stayed unmatched. Germline CDR1 MNHEY, CDR2 SMNVEV (reference sequence).

V and J are TRBV9 and TRBJ1-1; D unresolved. Germline CDR1 reads SGDLS; CDR2 reads YYNGEE. CDR3 size: 14 residues. V lost 0 bases and J 0 bases, leaving 6 bases between the germline ends. The CDR3 coding sequence is TGTGCCAGCAGCGTAGGTGGGATGAACACTGAAGCTTTCTTT. This gives the protein CASSVGGMNTEAFF.

The chain employs TRBV6-5 and TRBJ2-5, with 10 bases identical to TRBD2. The CDR3 length is 14 residues. The V and J ends lost 6 bases and 1 base, in that order; junction bases with no gene match: 2. Germline V gene lookup returns CDR1 MNHEY and CDR2 SVGAGI. CDR3 in DNA: TGTGCCAGCAGCTGGACTAGCGGCCAAGAGACCCAGTACTTC. Translated, it gives CASSWTSGQETQYF.

V usage is TRBV2 and J usage is TRBJ2-1; 7 nucleotides align to TRBD2. Unmatched junction bases numbered 5, after V lost 1 base and J lost 14 bases. CDR3 length: 12 residues. Germline CDR1 SNHLY, CDR2 FYNNEI. CDR3 bases: TGTGCCAGCAGTGAAGGGGACGGGGGGAAGTTCTTC. Residues: CASSEGDGGKFF.

The V gene is TRBV27, the J gene TRBJ2-4, with a possible D match to TRBD2 (6 bases). V gave up 2 bases and J gave up 4 bases, with 15 bases separating them. The CDR3 runs 16 residues. CDR1 MNHEY and CDR2 SMNVEV come from the germline V gene (reference sequence). This CDR3 reads CASSLGPDGGKNIQYF. In DNA form, the CDR3 reads TGTGCCAGCAGTTTAGGTCCGGACGGGGGAAAAAACATTCAGTACTTC.

The chain carries TRBV7-6 and TRBJ2-1, with 13 bases matching TRBD2. Looked up from germline, CDR1 is SGHVS and CDR2 is FNYEAQ. The CDR3 is 13 residues long. Trimming at V came to 2 bases and at J to 12 bases, leaving 1 base not matched to a gene. The CDR3 nucleotides read TGTGCCAGCAGCTTAAGACTAGCGGGGGGGCAGTTCTTC. Translated, it gives CASSLRLAGGQFF.

The chain joins TRBV7-9 to TRBJ2-7, with D perhaps given as TRBD1 or TRBD2 (5 bases each). Trimming took 6 bases from V and 2 from J, leaving 11 bases between them. Germline V gene sequence: CDR1 SEHNR, CDR2 FQNEAQ (reference sequence). The CDR3 length is 13 residues. The CDR3 nucleotides are TGTGCCAGCAGACGGGACCGCGCCTACGAGCAGTACTTC. Its translation is CASRRDRAYEQYF.

The J gene is TRBJ1-5, the V gene TRBV7-2; 7 nucleotides line up with TRBD1. V lost 4 bases to trimming and J lost 10 bases; unmatched junction nucleotides: 7. CDR1 is SGHTA, CDR2 FQGNSA, per germline. The CDR3 has 13 amino acids. The CDR3: CASSSTTGLPQHF. As DNA, the CDR3 is TGTGCCAGCAGCTCCACGACAGGGCTTCCCCAGCATTTT.

The V call is TRBV14, the J call TRBJ2-1; D not resolved. The CDR3 consists of 15 residues. V shed 2 bases and J shed 8 bases, with 16 bases lying between them. The germline V gene encodes CDR1 SGHDN and CDR2 FVKESK. The CDR3 bases are TGTGCCAGCAGCCAATTTTCGGCTTTGTCGGATGAGCAGTTCTTC. Amino acids: CASSQFSALSDEQFF.

The V call is TRBV7-9, the J call TRBJ2-7; D is ambiguous. This CDR3 has 12 amino acids. Germline V gene data show CDR1 as SEHNR and CDR2 as FQNEAQ (reference sequence). CDR3 coding DNA: TGTGCCAGCAGCCTCACAACCGGCGAGCAGGACGTC. It codes for CASSLTTGEQDV.

This clonotype was detected a few times. The DNA of the CDR3 is TGTGCCAGCAGCCCCGGGACAACCAAAAACATTCAGTACTTC. Its translation: CASSPGTTKNIQYF. The chain carries TRBV4-2 and TRBJ2-4, with D tentatively TRBD1 (6 bases). This CDR3 comprises 14 residues. The germline CDR1 and CDR2 sequences are LGHNA and YNFKEQ. V lost 4 bases and J 2 bases, leaving 9 bases between the germline ends.

The chain recombines TRBV11-2 with TRBJ1-1; weak D call: TRBD1 (6 bases). The CDR3 has 19 amino acids. In germline, CDR1 is SGHAT, CDR2 FQNNGV. Trimming cost V 2 bases and J 0 bases, with 22 bases left between them. The CDR3 here is CASSLQGLPGFRVNTEAFF. CDR3 bases: TGTGCCAGCAGCTTACAGGGGCTGCCGGGTTTCAGAGTGAACACTGAAGCTTTCTTT.

The chain carries TRBV4-1 and TRBJ1-1, with D perhaps matching TRBD1 (5 bases). There are 14 residues in the CDR3. V was clipped by 4 bases and J by 4 bases, with 13 bases between them. CDR1 and CDR2 (germline): MGHRA, YSYEKL. CDR3 amino acids: CASSLRTSPTEAFF. Here the CDR3 DNA reads TGCGCCAGCAGCCTCAGGACATCCCCCACTGAAGCTTTCTTT.

This clonotype was counted ten times or more. This rearrangement joins TRBV4-2 to TRBJ2-1, with D unresolved. V shed 3 bases and J shed 0 bases, with 15 bases lying between them. Germline V gene data show CDR1 as LGHNA and CDR2 as YNFKEQ. The CDR3 extends over 17 amino acids. CDR3 in amino acids: CASSQRTAASSYNEQFF. CDR3 DNA: TGTGCCAGCAGCCAGCGGACGGCAGCTAGCTCCTACAATGAGCAGTTCTTC.

By sample fraction, this clonotype is medium-sized (0.01 to 0.1%). The chain carries TRBV9 and TRBJ2-1; D not certain. Germline V lookup: CDR1 SGDLS, CDR2 YYNGEE. The CDR3 sequence is 12 residues long. Trimming left V 3 bases short and J 10 bases short, with 11 bases between. CDR3 in amino acids: CASSGMTSEQFF. CDR3 DNA: TGTGCCAGCAGCGGGATGACTTCCGAGCAGTTCTTC.

The chain employs TRBV5-4 and TRBJ2-5; D perhaps matches TRBD2 (5 bases). This CDR3 has 13 residues. Trimming removed 3 bases at V and 5 bases at J, with 11 bases between. Germline CDR1 and CDR2: SGHNT and YYREEE (reference sequence). The DNA of the CDR3 is TGTGCCAGCAGCTCCCCTAGGGAGGAGACCCAGTACTTC. Amino acid sequence: CASSSPREETQYF.

The rearrangement uses TRBV7-2 and TRBJ2-1; 11 bases fit TRBD2. Germline-derived CDR1 and CDR2 are SGHTA and FQGNSA. CDR3 length equals 16 residues. The V gene end was trimmed by 6 bases and the J gene end by 4 bases; junction bases not matched to a gene: 8. The CDR3 bases are TGTGCCAGCAGACCCCCGGGACTAGCGGCATACAATGAGCAGTTCTTC. It is translated as CASRPPGLAAYNEQFF. Full variable domain (remainder filled in from reference TRBV7-2 and TRBJ2-1): GAGVSQSPSNKVTEKGKDVELRCDPISGHTALYWYRQSLGQGLEFLIYFQGNSAPDKSGLPSDRFSAERTGGSVSTLTIQRTQQEDSAVYLCASRPPGLAAYNEQFFGPGTRLTVL.

The chain combines TRBV18 with TRBJ1-6; 8 nucleotides match TRBD1. Per the germline V gene, CDR1 is KGHSH and CDR2 is LQKENI. CDR3 length: 17 amino acids. With V trimmed by 0 bases and J by 15 bases, 16 bases remained unmatched. The chain's CDR3 is CASSPPESTGAIIRLHF. CDR3 sequence (DNA): TGTGCCAGCTCACCACCGGAATCGACAGGGGCCATCATACGCCTCCACTTT.

This clonotype was observed a handful of times. The chain couples TRBV13 to TRBJ2-1; D gene uncertain. V lost 3 bases to trimming and J lost 5 bases, with 8 bases between them. The CDR3 spans 13 residues. Germline CDR1 reads PRHDT; CDR2 reads FYEKMQ (reference sequence). The CDR3 DNA reads as TGTGCCAGCAGCTTGCCTCCGAACAATGAGCAGTTCTTC. It codes for CASSLPPNNEQFF.

The chain uses TRBV12-3 or TRBV12-4 and TRBJ2-1; the D is unclear. The V gene lost 6 bases and the J gene lost 2 bases, with 11 bases spanning the gap. The CDR3 runs to 14 residues. The CDR3 loop is CASSRLEAYNEQFF. In DNA, the CDR3 is TGTGCCAGCAGCCGCCTAGAGGCCTACAATGAGCAGTTCTTC.

This clonotype has at least ten counts. The CDR3 bases are TGCGCCAGCAGCCAGGGCAGGTCCCTCTACGAGCAGTACTTC. Protein product: CASSQGRSLYEQYF. The gene calls are TRBV4-1 and TRBJ2-7; D is undetermined. The germline CDR1 and CDR2 sequences are MGHRA and YSYEKL. The CDR3 has 14 residues. Trimming stripped 3 bases from V and 3 bases from J, with 12 bases between.

The J gene is TRBJ2-2, the V gene TRBV27; tentatively, D is TRBD1 (5 bases). CDR3 size: 13 residues. The germline gives CDR1 MNHEY, CDR2 SMNVEV (reference sequence). V dropped 5 bases and J dropped 6 bases, with 10 bases sitting between them. Written as DNA, the CDR3 is TGTGCCAGCAGTCCCGCAGGGCCCGGGGAGCTGTTTTTT. This encodes CASSPAGPGELFF.

The genes are TRBV12-3 or TRBV12-4 and TRBJ2-7; D is undetermined. The CDR3 runs to 14 residues. V was shortened by 6 bases and J by 2 bases, with 14 bases between the two germline ends. The CDR3 reads CASSPPSRTYEQYF. CDR3 DNA: TGTGCCAGCAGCCCGCCGAGCCGGACCTACGAGCAGTACTTC.

The chain uses TRBV15 and TRBJ2-7; D is unclear. In germline, CDR1 is LNHNV, CDR2 YYDKDF (reference sequence). The germline V and J ends were trimmed by 5 bases and 3 bases, with 17 bases remaining between them. This CDR3 comprises 15 residues. The CDR3: CATSPRPTWDYEQYF. CDR3 DNA sequence: TGTGCCACCAGCCCCCGACCGACCTGGGACTACGAGCAGTACTTC.

The rearrangement joins TRBV18 to TRBJ2-7; 12 bases align to TRBD1. The germline gives CDR1 KGHSH, CDR2 LQKENI. CDR3 length: 15 residues. The V and J ends lost 3 bases and 6 bases, in that order; junction bases with no gene match: 6. The CDR3 is CASSPTGTGGVEQYF. The CDR3 DNA reads as TGTGCCAGCTCACCGACCGGGACAGGGGGCGTCGAGCAGTACTTC.

The chain has TRBV28 and TRBJ1-1; D unclear. V dropped 4 bases and J dropped 7 bases, with 10 bases sitting between them. This CDR3 spans 12 amino acids. The germline CDR1 and CDR2 sequences are MDHEN and SYDVKM. CDR3 DNA: TGTGCCAGCAGTTCCGGGATTCTTGAAGCTTTCTTT. As protein: CASSSGILEAFF.

The chain uses TRBV12-3 or TRBV12-4 and TRBJ1-1; the D is unclear. The CDR3 is 13 amino acids. V gave up 6 bases and J gave up 6 bases, with 14 bases separating them. The DNA of the CDR3 is TGTGCCAGCAGCCGAATCGGGCGAGCTGAAGCTTTCTTT. Amino acid sequence: CASSRIGRAEAFF.